Shown below are 21 T cell receptor beta chains from a single sample sequenced in a study of identical twins. In TCRdb, the 5' RACE reads were re-called with MiXCR into one record per CDR3 protein. Of about 530,000 distinct CDR3 sequences in the sample, about a fifth are singletons; the top ten hold about 0.5%. These same data were also listed under a study on yellow fever vaccine responses in identical twins.

Sequenced: CD4+ T cells sorted from blood. The receptors here all came from a woman aged 18-29 years in good health.

This clonotype turned up a few times. The chain couples TRBV7-8 to TRBJ2-1, with 9 positions matching TRBD2. V shed 1 base, J shed 2 bases, and the junction held 3 bases outside the gene matches. This CDR3 region has 16 residues. Germline V gene lookup returns CDR1 SGHVS and CDR2 FQNEAQ. CDR3: CASSLEVAGAYNEQFF. In nucleotides, the CDR3 is TGTGCCAGCAGCTTAGAGGTAGCGGGGGCCTACAATGAGCAGTTCTTC. The entire variable domain, with the rest obtained from reference TRBV7-8 and TRBJ2-1, is as follows: GAGVSQSPRYKVAKRGQDVALRCDPISGHVSLFWYQQALGQGPEFLTYFQNEAQLDKSGLPSDRFFAERPEGSVSTLKIQRTQQEDSAVYLCASSLEVAGAYNEQFFGPGTRLTVL.

There are a few counts of this clonotype. The chain has TRBV7-2 and TRBJ2-5; 7 nucleotides match TRBD1. Germline CDR1 and CDR2: SGHTA and FQGNSA. The V and J ends lost 6 bases and 1 base, in that order; junction bases with no gene match: 11. The CDR3 consists of 16 residues. The CDR3 is CASRATGMVPQETQYF. DNA of the CDR3: TGTGCCAGCAGGGCGACAGGGATGGTTCCCCAAGAGACCCAGTACTTC.

This clonotype was seen a few times. The genes are TRBV12-3 or TRBV12-4 and TRBJ1-1, with a possible D match to TRBD1 (5 bases). The CDR3 runs to 16 residues. Deletions cut 4 bases from V and 0 bases from J, with 15 bases between. The CDR3 region is CASSWGDRPMNTEAFF. CDR3 bases: TGTGCCAGCAGTTGGGGTGACAGACCCATGAACACTGAAGCTTTCTTT.

The V gene is TRBV5-1, the J gene TRBJ2-4, with a tentative D call TRBD1 (6 bases). Trimming removed 4 bases from V and 7 bases from J, with 27 bases in between. Germline V lookup: CDR1 SGHRS, CDR2 YFSETQ. The CDR3 loop spans 18 amino acids. Here the CDR3 reads CASSPLQGPLTKENIQYF. The CDR3, as DNA: TGCGCCAGCAGCCCACTCCAGGGGCCTCTGACCAAGGAGAACATTCAGTACTTC.

CDR3 nucleotides: TGCGCCAGCAGCCAACTAAGTGGAGGCGTTAACACTGAAGCTTTCTTT. Protein: CASSQLSGGVNTEAFF. V is TRBV5-1 and J is TRBJ1-1, with D unresolved. Germline loops: CDR1 SGHRS, CDR2 YFSETQ. V lost 4 bases and J 2 bases, leaving 18 bases between the germline ends. The CDR3 extends over 16 amino acids.

This chain uses TRBV29-1 with TRBJ2-7; TRBD1 aligns across 9 bases. Germline V lookup: CDR1 SQVTM, CDR2 ANQGSEA. J lost 4 bases, V lost 6 bases, and 7 bases had no gene match. This CDR3 region has 13 residues. CDR3 in amino acids: CSVGTGISYEQYF. The CDR3 DNA reads TGCAGCGTGGGGACAGGGATTTCTTACGAGCAGTACTTC.

The V gene is TRBV11-3, the J gene TRBJ2-1; 7 bases align to TRBD1. The CDR3 has 17 residues. V lost 5 bases to trimming and J lost 4 bases; unmatched junction nucleotides: 14. Looked up from germline, CDR1 is SGHNT and CDR2 is YENEEA. The CDR3 loop is CASSPGQTRPRYNEQFF. The DNA for the CDR3 is TGTGCCAGCAGCCCGGGACAGACCCGGCCTAGGTACAATGAGCAGTTCTTC.

This clonotype was seen a few times. The J gene is TRBJ1-6, the V gene TRBV20-1, with D unclear. Between the trimmed V and J ends, which lost 1 base and 0 bases, there was a span of 7 bases. The CDR3 is 15 amino acids. The germline V gene encodes CDR1 DFQATT and CDR2 SNEGSKA (reference sequence). The CDR3 DNA sequence: TGCAGTGCTAGAGGTGGGCGCTCCTATAATTCACCCCTCCACTTT. Translated, it gives CSARGGRSYNSPLHF.

This clonotype has only a few counts. V is TRBV7-8 and J is TRBJ2-2; D uncertain. Trimming left V 2 bases short and J 4 bases short, with 17 bases between. Germline V gives CDR1 SGHVS, CDR2 FQNEAQ. This CDR3 spans 17 amino acids. The CDR3 region is CASSLSYIAGTTGELFF. In DNA form, the CDR3 reads TGTGCCAGCAGCTTATCCTACATTGCCGGTACCACCGGGGAGCTGTTTTTT.

This clonotype was observed a handful of times. This chain links TRBV11-2 with TRBJ2-3, with no clear D. There are 12 residues in the CDR3. V was cut by 5 bases and J by 3 bases, with 6 bases left in between. Germline V gene sequence: CDR1 SGHAT, CDR2 FQNNGV. CDR3 residues: CASSAQTDTQYF. The CDR3 coding sequence is TGTGCCAGCAGCGCCCAAACAGATACGCAGTATTTT.

The chain employs TRBV20-1 and TRBJ2-3; 8 bases align to TRBD1. The V segment lost 0 bases and the J segment 3 bases; nucleotides outside the gene matches: 11. From germline, CDR1 is DFQATT and CDR2 SNEGSKA (reference sequence). The CDR3 totals 17 residues. The CDR3 DNA sequence: TGCAGTGCTAGAGATATTATAGGACAGGGTGGGACAGATACGCAGTATTTT. The encoded protein is CSARDIIGQGGTDTQYF.

This chain joins TRBV27 and TRBJ2-1, with 9 nucleotides matching TRBD2. This CDR3 contains 16 residues. The germline CDR1 and CDR2 sequences are MNHEY and SMNVEV (reference sequence). The trim removed 7 bases at V and 6 bases at J, leaving 13 bases unmatched. The CDR3 loop is CASNFRRTSAVNEQFF. Written as DNA, the CDR3 is TGTGCCAGCAACTTCCGAAGGACTAGCGCCGTCAATGAGCAGTTCTTC.

This clonotype was observed a few times. The genes are TRBV19 and TRBJ1-5; perhaps TRBD1 as D (5 bases). CDR3 size: 14 residues. The germline V gene encodes CDR1 LNHDA and CDR2 SQIVND (reference sequence). V shed 7 bases and J shed 3 bases, with 13 bases lying between them. CDR3 DNA sequence: TGTGCCAGTACCACACAGGCTTCCAATCAGCCCCAGCATTTT. Protein: CASTTQASNQPQHF.

J is TRBJ2-1 and V is TRBV5-5; possible D gene TRBD2, 5 bases. Trimming took 0 bases from V and 8 from J, leaving 18 bases between them. This CDR3 spans 16 amino acids. In germline, CDR1 is SGHKS, CDR2 YYEKEE (reference sequence). The CDR3 loop is CASSLAGWDEGHEQFF. The DNA of the CDR3 is TGTGCCAGCAGCTTGGCCGGGTGGGATGAGGGCCATGAGCAGTTCTTC.

There are a few counts of this clonotype. CDR3 loop: CSVAPDRVNTEAFF. The DNA for the CDR3 is TGCAGCGTAGCCCCGGACAGGGTGAACACTGAAGCTTTCTTT. The chain employs TRBV29-1 and TRBJ1-1; 8 bases fit TRBD1. This CDR3 has 14 residues. Looked up from germline, CDR1 is SQVTM and CDR2 is ANQGSEA. Germline trimming cut 6 bases from V and 0 bases from J; bases unmatched to any gene: 6.

This clonotype occurred a few times. V and J are TRBV2 and TRBJ2-7; no clear D gene. This CDR3 has 15 amino acids. Germline CDR1 is SNHLY and CDR2 is FYNNEI. The V end was cut by 0 bases, the J end by 2 bases, with 11 bases between. The CDR3 coding sequence is TGTGCCAGCAGTGAAGCGGAAAGAAATACCTACGAGCAGTACTTC. Protein sequence: CASSEAERNTYEQYF.

The V call is TRBV5-6, the J call TRBJ2-1, with D perhaps matching TRBD1 or TRBD2 (5 bases each). The CDR3 spans 11 residues. Germline V gives CDR1 SGHDT, CDR2 YYEEEE. V shed 3 bases and J shed 14 bases, with 12 bases lying between them. The DNA of the CDR3 is TGTGCCAGCAGCTCGGGACCGACGGAGTTCTTC. Protein: CASSSGPTEFF.

This clonotype was seen more than once but under ten times. V is TRBV29-1 and J is TRBJ2-1; D possibly corresponds to TRBD2 (7 bases). The CDR3 loop spans 13 amino acids. Germline CDR1 is SQVTM and CDR2 is ANQGSEA. V lost 4 bases, J lost 9 bases, and 16 bases lay in between. The CDR3 protein is CSVVGAGVSEQFF. The CDR3 DNA follows: TGCAGCGTTGTGGGGGCGGGGGTCTCTGAGCAGTTCTTC.

This chain links TRBV7-2 with TRBJ2-1; TRBD2 agrees at 8 bases. CDR3 size: 16 residues. Trimming at V came to 5 bases and at J to 8 bases, leaving 14 bases not matched to a gene. Germline V CDR1 and CDR2: SGHTA, FQGNSA. DNA for the CDR3: TGTGCCAGCAGCCGGGAGGGGTTGGGGGCCAGCCATGAGCAGTTCTTC. Its translation is CASSREGLGASHEQFF.

This chain links TRBV5-1 with TRBJ2-7; D is unclear. This CDR3 is 13 amino acids long. Trimming stripped 0 bases from V and 3 bases from J, with 7 bases between. The germline gives CDR1 SGHRS, CDR2 YFSETQ. The CDR3 sequence is CASSLGPHYEQYF. The CDR3, as DNA: TGCGCCAGCAGCTTGGGTCCCCACTACGAGCAGTACTTC.

As for this clonotype: It is likely a read error, because the conserved phenylalanine at the end of the CDR3 is missing. The chain has TRBV29-1 and TRBJ2-5, with 8 bases that match TRBD1. The germline CDR1 and CDR2 sequences are SQVTM and ANQGSEA. The CDR3 contains 13 residues. Trimming at V came to 8 bases and at J to 5 bases, leaving 10 bases not matched to a gene. The CDR3 sequence: CSIDPGGGETQYS. The CDR3 DNA reads TGCAGCATAGACCCAGGGGGCGGTGAGACCCAGTACTCC.